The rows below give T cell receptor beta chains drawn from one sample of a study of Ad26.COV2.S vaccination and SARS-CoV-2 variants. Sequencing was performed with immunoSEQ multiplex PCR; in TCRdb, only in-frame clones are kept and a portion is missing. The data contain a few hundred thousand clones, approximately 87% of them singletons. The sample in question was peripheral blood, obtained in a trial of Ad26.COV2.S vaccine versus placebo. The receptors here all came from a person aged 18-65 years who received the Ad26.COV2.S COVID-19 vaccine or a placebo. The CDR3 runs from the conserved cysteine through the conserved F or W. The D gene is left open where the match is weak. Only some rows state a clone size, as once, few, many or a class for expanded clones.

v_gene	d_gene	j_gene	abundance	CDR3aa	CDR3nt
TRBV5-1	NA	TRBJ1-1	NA	CASSSKGTANTEAFF	TGCGCCAGCAGCTCGAAAGGGACGGCGAACACTGAAGCTTTCTTT
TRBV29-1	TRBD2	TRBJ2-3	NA	CSVGGVNTDTQYF	TGCAGCGTCGGGGGGGTTAACACAGATACGCAGTATTTT
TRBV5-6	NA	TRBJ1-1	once	CASSLDRVNTEAFF	TGTGCCAGCAGCTTGGACAGAGTGAACACTGAAGCTTTCTTT
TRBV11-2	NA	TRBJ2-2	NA	CASTTTGELFF	TGTGCCAGCACCACAACCGGGGAGCTGTTTTTT
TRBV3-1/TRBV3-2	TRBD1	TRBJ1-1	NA	CASSPWKTGARNTEAFF	TGTGCCAGCAGCCCGTGGAAGACAGGGGCGAGGAACACTGAAGCTTTCTTT
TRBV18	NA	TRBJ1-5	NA	CASSPYRDNQPQHF	TGTGCCAGCTCACCCTACAGGGATAATCAGCCCCAGCATTTT
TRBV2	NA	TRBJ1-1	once	CASSLSGTEAFF	TGTGCCAGCAGTTTGTCTGGCACTGAAGCTTTCTTT
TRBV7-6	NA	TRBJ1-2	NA	CASSLGPLSYGYTF	TGTGCCAGCAGCTTAGGCCCCCTCAGTTATGGCTACACCTTC
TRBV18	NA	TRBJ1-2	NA	CASSSAGEGYTF	TGTGCCAGCTCATCCGCAGGGGAGGGCTACACCTTC
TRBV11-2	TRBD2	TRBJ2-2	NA	CASSLTQLASFTGELFF	TGTGCCAGCAGCTTAACCCAACTAGCGAGTTTCACCGGGGAGCTGTTTTTT
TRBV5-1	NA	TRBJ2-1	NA	CASSPLAANEQFF	TGCGCCAGCAGCCCACTAGCCGCCAATGAGCAGTTCTTC
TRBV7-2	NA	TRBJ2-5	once	CASSLALRKETQYF	TGTGCCAGCAGCTTAGCGCTCCGGAAGGAGACCCAGTACTTC
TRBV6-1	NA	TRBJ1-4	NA	CASSEGSGGGLEKLFF	TGTGCCAGCAGTGAAGGGTCTGGGGGGGGGCTTGAAAAACTGTTTTTT
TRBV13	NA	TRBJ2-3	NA	CASSQGPSTDTQYF	TGTGCCAGCAGCCAGGGACCATCCACAGATACGCAGTATTTT
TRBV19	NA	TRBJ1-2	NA	CASSIRAGEGYGYTF	TGTGCCAGTAGTATACGGGCAGGGGAAGGCTATGGCTACACCTTC
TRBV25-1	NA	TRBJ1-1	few	CASSEGGTEAFF	TGTGCCAGCAGTGAGGGGGGCACTGAAGCTTTCTTT
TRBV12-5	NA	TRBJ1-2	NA	CASAPPSQAEYGYTF	TGTGCTAGTGCCCCACCCAGTCAGGCGGAATATGGCTACACCTTC
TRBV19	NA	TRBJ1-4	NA	CASSIGGLGLFF	TGTGCCAGTAGTATTGGGGGTTTGGGACTGTTTTTT
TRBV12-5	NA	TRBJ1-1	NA	CASGGEQGMRAFF	TGTGCTAGTGGGGGGGAACAGGGAATGCGGGCTTTCTTT
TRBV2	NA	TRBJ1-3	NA	CASTRGASPSGNTIYF	TGTGCCAGCACACGGGGGGCATCCCCATCTGGAAACACCATATATTTT
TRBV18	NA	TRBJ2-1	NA	CASSPLTLASYNEQFF	TGTGCCAGCTCACCCCTAACCTTGGCCTCCTACAATGAGCAGTTCTTC
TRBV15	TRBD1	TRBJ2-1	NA	CATSTGTGSNEQFF	TGTGCCACCAGCACCGGGACAGGGAGCAATGAGCAGTTCTTC
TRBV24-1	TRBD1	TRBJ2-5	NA	CATSDKGGPQETQYF	TGTGCCACCAGTGATAAAGGGGGCCCCCAAGAGACCCAGTACTTC
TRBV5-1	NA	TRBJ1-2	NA	CASSLDPQYSVNYGYTF	TGCGCCAGCAGCTTGGACCCCCAGTACTCAGTTAACTATGGCTACACCTTC
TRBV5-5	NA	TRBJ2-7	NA	CASSPTPSYEQYF	TGTGCCAGCAGCCCGACACCCTCCTACGAGCAGTACTTC
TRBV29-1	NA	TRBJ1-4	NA	CSVDRNEKLFF	TGCAGCGTTGACCGCAATGAAAAACTGTTTTTT
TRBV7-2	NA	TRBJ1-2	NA	CASSPPTGNYGYTF	TGTGCCAGCAGCCCGCCTACAGGGAACTATGGCTACACCTTC
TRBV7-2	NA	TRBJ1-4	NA	CASSSRGTREVEKLFF	TGTGCCAGCAGCTCCCGGGGAACGCGGGAAGTTGAAAAACTGTTTTTT
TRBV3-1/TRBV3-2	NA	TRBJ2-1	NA	CASSHRAMSYNEQFF	TGTGCCAGCAGCCACCGGGCTATGTCCTACAATGAGCAGTTCTTC
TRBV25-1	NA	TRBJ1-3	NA	CASSGVGAGNTIYF	TGTGCCAGCAGTGGTGTGGGGGCTGGAAACACCATATATTTT
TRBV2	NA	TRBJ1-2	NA	CASNGYEGANYGYTF	TGTGCCAGCAACGGGTATGAAGGGGCTAACTATGGCTACACCTTC
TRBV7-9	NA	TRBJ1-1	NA	CASIETDWLNTEAFF	TGTGCCAGCATCGAGACCGACTGGCTGAACACTGAAGCTTTCTTT
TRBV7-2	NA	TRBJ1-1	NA	CASSLVELAEAFF	TGTGCCAGCAGCTTAGTGGAGTTGGCTGAAGCTTTCTTT
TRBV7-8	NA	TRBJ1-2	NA	CASSLLDSRNYGYTF	TGTGCCAGCAGCCTGTTGGACAGCCGTAACTATGGCTACACCTTC
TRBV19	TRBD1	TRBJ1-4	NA	CASSRQGNEKLFF	TGTGCCAGTAGTCGACAGGGGAATGAAAAACTGTTTTTT
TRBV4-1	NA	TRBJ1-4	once	CASSRTEEATNEKLFF	TGCGCCAGCAGCCGAACGGAGGAAGCAACTAATGAAAAACTGTTTTTT
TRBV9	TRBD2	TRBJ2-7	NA	CASSPRITGTSSSYEQYF	TGTGCCAGCAGCCCGCGAATAACCGGGACTAGCTCGTCCTACGAGCAGTACTTC
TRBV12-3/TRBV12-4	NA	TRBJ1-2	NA	CASSPGTVYGYTF	TGTGCCAGCAGTCCCGGGACGGTCTATGGCTACACCTTC
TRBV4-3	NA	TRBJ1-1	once	CASSLRTGTVNTEAFF	TGCGCCAGCAGCCTTCGAACCGGGACGGTGAACACTGAAGCTTTCTTT
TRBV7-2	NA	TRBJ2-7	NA	CASSGAPYEQYF	TGTGCCAGCAGTGGCGCCCCCTACGAGCAGTACTTC